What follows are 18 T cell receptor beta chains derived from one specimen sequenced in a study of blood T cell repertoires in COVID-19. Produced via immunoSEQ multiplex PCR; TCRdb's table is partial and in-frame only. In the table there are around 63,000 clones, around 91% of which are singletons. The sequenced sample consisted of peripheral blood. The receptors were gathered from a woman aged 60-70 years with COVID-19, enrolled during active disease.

This chain's CDR3 is CASRAGTGVGYTF. In nucleotides, the CDR3 is TGTGCCAGCAGGGCCGGGACAGGTGTTGGCTACACCTTC. The genes are TRBV6-4 and TRBJ1-2; 8 bases are a match to TRBD1. Trimming removed 6 bases from V and 7 bases from J; junction bases left unmatched: 7. There are 13 residues in the CDR3. CDR1 and CDR2 from the germline V gene are MRHNA and SNTAGT.

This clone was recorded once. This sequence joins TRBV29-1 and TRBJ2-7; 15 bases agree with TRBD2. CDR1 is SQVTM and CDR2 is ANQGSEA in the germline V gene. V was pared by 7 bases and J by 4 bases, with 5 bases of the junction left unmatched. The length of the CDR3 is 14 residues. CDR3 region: CSGGTSGRSYEQYF. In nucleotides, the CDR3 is TGCAGCGGGGGGACTAGCGGGAGGAGTTACGAGCAGTACTTC.

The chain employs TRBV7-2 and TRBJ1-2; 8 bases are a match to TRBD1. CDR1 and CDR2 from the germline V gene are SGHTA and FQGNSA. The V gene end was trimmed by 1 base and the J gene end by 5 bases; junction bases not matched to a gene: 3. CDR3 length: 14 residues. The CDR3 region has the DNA TGTGCCAGCAGCTTAGAACGGACAGGGTATGGCTACACCTTC. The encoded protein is CASSLERTGYGYTF.

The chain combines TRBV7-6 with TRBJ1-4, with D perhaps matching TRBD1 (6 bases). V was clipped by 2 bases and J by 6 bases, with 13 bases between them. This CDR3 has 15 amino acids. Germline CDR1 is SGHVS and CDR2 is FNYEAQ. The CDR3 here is CASSLRGQRYEKLFF. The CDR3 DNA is TGTGCCAGCAGCTTAAGAGGACAGCGCTATGAAAAACTGTTTTTT.

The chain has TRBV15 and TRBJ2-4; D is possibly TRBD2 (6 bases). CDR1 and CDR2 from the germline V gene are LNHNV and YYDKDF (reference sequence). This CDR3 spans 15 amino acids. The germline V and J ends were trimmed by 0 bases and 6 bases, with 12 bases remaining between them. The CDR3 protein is CATSRDLGRPNIQYF. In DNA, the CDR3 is TGTGCCACCAGCAGAGATCTCGGGAGACCAAACATTCAGTACTTC.

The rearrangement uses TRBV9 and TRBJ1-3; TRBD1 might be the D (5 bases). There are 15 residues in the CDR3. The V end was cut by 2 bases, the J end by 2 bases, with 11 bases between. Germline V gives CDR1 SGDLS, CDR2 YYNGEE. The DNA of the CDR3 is TGTGCCAGCAGCGTGGGCGCGGGGGCTGGAAACACCATATATTTT. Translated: CASSVGAGAGNTIYF.

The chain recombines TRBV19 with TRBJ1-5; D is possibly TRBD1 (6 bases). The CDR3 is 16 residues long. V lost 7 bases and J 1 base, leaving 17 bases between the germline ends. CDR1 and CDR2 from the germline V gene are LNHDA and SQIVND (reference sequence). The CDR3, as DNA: TGTGCCAGTAAGTACGCGGGGGCTGGGAGCAATCAGCCCCAGCATTTT. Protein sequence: CASKYAGAGSNQPQHF. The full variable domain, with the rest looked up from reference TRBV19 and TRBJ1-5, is DGGITQSPKYLFRKEGQNVTLSCEQNLNHDAMYWYRQDPGQGLRLIYYSQIVNDFQKGDIAEGYSVSREKKESFPLTVTSAQKNPTAFYLCASKYAGAGSNQPQHFGDGTRLSIL.

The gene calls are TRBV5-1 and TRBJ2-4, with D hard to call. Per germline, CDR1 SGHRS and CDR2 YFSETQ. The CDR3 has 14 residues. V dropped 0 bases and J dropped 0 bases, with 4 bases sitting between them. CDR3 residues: CASSLELAKNIQYF. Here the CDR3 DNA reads TGCGCCAGCAGCTTGGAACTAGCCAAAAACATTCAGTACTTC.

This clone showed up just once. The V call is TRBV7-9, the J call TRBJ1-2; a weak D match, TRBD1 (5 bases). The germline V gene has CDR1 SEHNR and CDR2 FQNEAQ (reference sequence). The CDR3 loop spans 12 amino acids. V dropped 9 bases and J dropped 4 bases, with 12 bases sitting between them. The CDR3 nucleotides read TGTGCCAGTGGGGGGGTCGGCTATGGCTACACCTTC. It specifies CASGGVGYGYTF.

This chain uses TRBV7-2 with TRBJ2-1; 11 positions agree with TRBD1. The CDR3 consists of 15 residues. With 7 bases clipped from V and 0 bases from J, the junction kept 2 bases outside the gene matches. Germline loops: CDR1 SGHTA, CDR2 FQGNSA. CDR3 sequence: CASKGTGGSYNEQFF. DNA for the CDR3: TGTGCCAGCAAGGGGACAGGGGGCTCCTACAATGAGCAGTTCTTC. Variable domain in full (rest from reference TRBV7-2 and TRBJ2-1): GAGVSQSPSNKVTEKGKDVELRCDPISGHTALYWYRQSLGQGLEFLIYFQGNSAPDKSGLPSDRFSAERTGGSVSTLTIQRTQQEDSAVYLCASKGTGGSYNEQFFGPGTRLTVL.

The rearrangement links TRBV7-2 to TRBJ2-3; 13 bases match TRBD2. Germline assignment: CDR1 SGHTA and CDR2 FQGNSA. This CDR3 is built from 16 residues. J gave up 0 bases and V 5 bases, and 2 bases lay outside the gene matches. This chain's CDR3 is CASSTGLAGSTDTQYF. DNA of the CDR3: TGTGCCAGCAGCACGGGACTAGCGGGGAGCACAGATACGCAGTATTTT.

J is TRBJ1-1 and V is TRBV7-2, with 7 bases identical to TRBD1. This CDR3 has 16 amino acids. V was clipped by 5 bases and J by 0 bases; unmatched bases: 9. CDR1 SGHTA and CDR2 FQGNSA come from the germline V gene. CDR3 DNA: TGTGCCAGCAGCCCCAGGGACAGACCAATGAACACTGAAGCTTTCTTT. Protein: CASSPRDRPMNTEAFF.

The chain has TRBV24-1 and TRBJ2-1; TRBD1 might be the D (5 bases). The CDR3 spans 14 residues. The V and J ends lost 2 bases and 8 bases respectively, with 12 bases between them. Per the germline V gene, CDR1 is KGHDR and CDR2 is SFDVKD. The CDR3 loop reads CATSDWGPRDEQFF. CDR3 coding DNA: TGTGCCACCAGTGATTGGGGCCCTAGGGATGAGCAGTTCTTC.

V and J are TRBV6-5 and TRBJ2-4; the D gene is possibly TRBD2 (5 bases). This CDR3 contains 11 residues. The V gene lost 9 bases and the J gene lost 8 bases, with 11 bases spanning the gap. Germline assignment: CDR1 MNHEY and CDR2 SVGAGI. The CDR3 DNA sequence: TGTGCCAGTGGAGGCCCAGACATTCAGTACTTC. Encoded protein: CASGGPDIQYF.

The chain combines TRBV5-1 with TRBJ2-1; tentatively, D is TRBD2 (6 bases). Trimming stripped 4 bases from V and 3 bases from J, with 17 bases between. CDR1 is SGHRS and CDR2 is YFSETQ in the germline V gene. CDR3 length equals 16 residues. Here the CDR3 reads CASSDRTGLGYNEQFF. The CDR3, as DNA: TGCGCCAGCAGCGATCGAACGGGACTTGGCTACAATGAGCAGTTCTTC.

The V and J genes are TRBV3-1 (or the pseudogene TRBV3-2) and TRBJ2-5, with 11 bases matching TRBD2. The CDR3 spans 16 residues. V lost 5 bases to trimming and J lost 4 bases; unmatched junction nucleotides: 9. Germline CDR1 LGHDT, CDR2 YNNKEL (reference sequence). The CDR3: CASSFRGLAGPETQYF. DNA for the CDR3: TGTGCCAGCAGCTTCAGAGGACTAGCGGGCCCAGAGACCCAGTACTTC.

CDR3 sequence reads: CASRRRPGGNTEAFF. In DNA, the CDR3 is TGTGCCAGCAGGCGACGCCCAGGGGGGAACACTGAAGCTTTCTTT. The chain joins TRBV7-2 to TRBJ1-1, with TRBD1 matching over 7 bases. V trimming: 6 bases; J trimming: 1 base; junction bases outside the gene matches: 8. The CDR3 runs 15 residues. Germline-derived CDR1 and CDR2 are SGHTA and FQGNSA.

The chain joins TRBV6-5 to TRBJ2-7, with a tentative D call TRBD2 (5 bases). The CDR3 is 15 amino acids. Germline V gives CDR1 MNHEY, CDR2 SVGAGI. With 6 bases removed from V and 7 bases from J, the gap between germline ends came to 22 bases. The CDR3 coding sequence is TGTGCCAGCAGGCCCCCAGGACTGCCGGTGGCGGAGCAGTACTTC. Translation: CASRPPGLPVAEQYF.